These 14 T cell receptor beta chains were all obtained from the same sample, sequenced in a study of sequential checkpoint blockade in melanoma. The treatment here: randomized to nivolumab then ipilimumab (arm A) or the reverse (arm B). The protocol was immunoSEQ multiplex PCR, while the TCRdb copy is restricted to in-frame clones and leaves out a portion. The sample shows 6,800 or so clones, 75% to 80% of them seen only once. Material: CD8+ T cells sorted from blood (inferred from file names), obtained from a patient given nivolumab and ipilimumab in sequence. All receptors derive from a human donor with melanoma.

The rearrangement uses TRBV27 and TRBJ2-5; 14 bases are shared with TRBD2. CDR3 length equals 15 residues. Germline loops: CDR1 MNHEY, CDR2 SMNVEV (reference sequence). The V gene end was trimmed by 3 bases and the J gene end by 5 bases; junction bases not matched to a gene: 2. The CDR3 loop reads CASSLGLAGVETQYF. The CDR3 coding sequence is TGTGCCAGCAGTTTGGGACTAGCGGGAGTTGAGACCCAGTACTTC.

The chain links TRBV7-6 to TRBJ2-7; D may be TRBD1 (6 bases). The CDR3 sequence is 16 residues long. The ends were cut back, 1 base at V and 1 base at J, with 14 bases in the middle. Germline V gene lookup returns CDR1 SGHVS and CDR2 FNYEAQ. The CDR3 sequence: CASSLGSRGFSYEQYF. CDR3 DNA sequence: TGTGCCAGCAGCTTAGGAAGCAGGGGATTTTCCTACGAGCAGTACTTC. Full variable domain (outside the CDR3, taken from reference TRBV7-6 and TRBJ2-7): GAGVSQSPRYKVTKRGQDVALRCDPISGHVSLYWYRQALGQGPEFLTYFNYEAQQDKSGLPNDRFSAERPEGSISTLTIQRTEQRDSAMYRCASSLGSRGFSYEQYFGPGTRLTVT.

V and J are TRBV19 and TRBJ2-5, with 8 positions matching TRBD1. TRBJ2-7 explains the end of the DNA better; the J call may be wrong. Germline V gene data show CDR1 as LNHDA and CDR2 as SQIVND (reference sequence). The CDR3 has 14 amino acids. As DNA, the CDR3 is TGTGCCAGTAGTATTCTTGGACAGGGAGACGAGCAGTACTTC. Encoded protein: CASSILGQGDEQYF.

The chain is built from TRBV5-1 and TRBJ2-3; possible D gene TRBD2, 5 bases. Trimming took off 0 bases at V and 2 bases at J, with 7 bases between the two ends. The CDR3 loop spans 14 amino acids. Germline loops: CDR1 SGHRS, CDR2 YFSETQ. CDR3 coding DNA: TGCGCCAGCAGCTTGGCCGGGAACACAGATACGCAGTATTTT. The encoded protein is CASSLAGNTDTQYF.

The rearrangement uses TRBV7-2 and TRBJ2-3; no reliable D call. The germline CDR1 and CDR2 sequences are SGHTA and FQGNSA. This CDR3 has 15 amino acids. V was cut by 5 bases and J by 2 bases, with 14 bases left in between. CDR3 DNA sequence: TGTGCCAGCAGCCCCACAGTACGGCTCACAGATACGCAGTATTTT. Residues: CASSPTVRLTDTQYF.

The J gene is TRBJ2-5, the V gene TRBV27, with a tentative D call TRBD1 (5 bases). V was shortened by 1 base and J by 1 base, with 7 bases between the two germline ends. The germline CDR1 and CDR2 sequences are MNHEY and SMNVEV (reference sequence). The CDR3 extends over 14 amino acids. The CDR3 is CASSLLDSQETQYF. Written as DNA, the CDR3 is TGTGCCAGCAGTTTATTAGACAGCCAAGAGACCCAGTACTTC.

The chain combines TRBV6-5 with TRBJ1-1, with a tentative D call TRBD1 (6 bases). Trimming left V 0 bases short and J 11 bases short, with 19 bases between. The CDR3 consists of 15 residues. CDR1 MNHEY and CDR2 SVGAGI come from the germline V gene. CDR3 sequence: CASSYSRGNREKAFF. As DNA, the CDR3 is TGTGCCAGCAGTTACTCGAGGGGGAATCGAGAAAAGGCTTTCTTT.

The DNA of the CDR3 is TGCGCCAGCAGCCAGACTAGCGGGAGGGCTAATGAGCAGTTCTTC. Protein: CASSQTSGRANEQFF. J is TRBJ2-1 and V is TRBV4-1; the match to TRBD2 covers 14 bases. Germline V CDR1 and CDR2: MGHRA, YSYEKL. J lost 7 bases, V lost 3 bases, and 2 bases had no gene match. The CDR3 has 15 residues.

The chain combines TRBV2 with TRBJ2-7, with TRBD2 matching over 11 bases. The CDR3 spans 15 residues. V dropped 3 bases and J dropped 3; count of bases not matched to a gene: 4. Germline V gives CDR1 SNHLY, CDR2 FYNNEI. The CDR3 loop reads CASSDPGTSGYEQYF. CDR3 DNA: TGTGCCAGCAGTGATCCGGGGACTAGCGGCTACGAGCAGTACTTC.

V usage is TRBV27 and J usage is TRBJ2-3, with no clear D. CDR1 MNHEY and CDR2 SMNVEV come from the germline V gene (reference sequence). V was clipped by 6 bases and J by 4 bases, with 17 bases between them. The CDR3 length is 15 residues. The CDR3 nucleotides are TGTGCCAGCAGGCTCGGGTTGGCTGGCGCAGATACGCAGTATTTT. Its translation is CASRLGLAGADTQYF.

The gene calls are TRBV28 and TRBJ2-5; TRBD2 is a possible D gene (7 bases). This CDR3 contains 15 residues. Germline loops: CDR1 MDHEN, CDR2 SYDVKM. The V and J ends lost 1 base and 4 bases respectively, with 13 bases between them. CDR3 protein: CASSLYRGAAETQYF. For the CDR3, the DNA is TGTGCCAGCAGTTTATATCGGGGGGCCGCAGAGACCCAGTACTTC.

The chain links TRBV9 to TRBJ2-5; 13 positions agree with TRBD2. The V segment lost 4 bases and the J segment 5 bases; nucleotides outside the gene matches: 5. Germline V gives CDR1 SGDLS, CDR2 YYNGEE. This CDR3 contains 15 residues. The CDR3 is CASSRTSGSYETQYF. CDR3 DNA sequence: TGTGCCAGCAGCCGGACTAGCGGGAGCTATGAGACCCAGTACTTC.

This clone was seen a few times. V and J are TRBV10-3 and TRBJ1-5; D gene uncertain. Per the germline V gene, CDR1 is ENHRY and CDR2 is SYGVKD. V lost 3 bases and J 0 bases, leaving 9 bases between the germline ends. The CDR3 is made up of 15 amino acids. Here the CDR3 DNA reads TGTGCCATCAGTGAAAAAGAGTATAGCAATCAGCCCCAGCATTTT. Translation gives CAISEKEYSNQPQHF.

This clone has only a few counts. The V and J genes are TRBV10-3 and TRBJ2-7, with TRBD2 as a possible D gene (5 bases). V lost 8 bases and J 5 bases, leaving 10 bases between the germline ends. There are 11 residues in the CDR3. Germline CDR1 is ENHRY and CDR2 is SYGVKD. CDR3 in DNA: TGTGCCATCGGGCGAGGGAACGAGCAGTACTTC. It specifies CAIGRGNEQYF.